One and the same sample provided the 24 T cell receptor beta chains below, sequenced in a study of T cell clonotyping in hematopoietic cell transplantation. The method was immunoSEQ multiplex PCR; TCRdb's version includes in-frame clones alone and lacks a portion of them. The sample consists of about 36,000 clones, over 80% of them appearing once. The material sequenced was peripheral blood mononuclear cells. These receptors were obtained from a woman in her thirties or forties in good health. Some clones in this sample may be carry-over from other donors' samples.

The chain couples TRBV6-5 to TRBJ1-2; perhaps TRBD1 as D (6 bases). Germline V gene sequence: CDR1 MNHEY, CDR2 SVGAGI. Between the trimmed V and J ends, which lost 0 bases and 8 bases, there was a span of 13 bases. The length of the CDR3 is 14 residues. CDR3 loop: CASSYSRGAQGYTF. DNA for the CDR3: TGTGCCAGCAGTTACTCGAGGGGGGCGCAAGGCTACACCTTC.

This chain links TRBV19 with TRBJ2-7; tentatively, D is TRBD2 (6 bases). CDR3 length: 16 residues. V was clipped by 4 bases and J by 0 bases, with 16 bases between them. In germline, CDR1 is LNHDA, CDR2 SQIVND (reference sequence). CDR3: CASSKVGSSYSYEQYF. In DNA form, the CDR3 reads TGTGCCAGTAGTAAGGTCGGGAGCTCATACTCCTACGAGCAGTACTTC.

The V call is TRBV5-1, the J call TRBJ2-1, with 8 bases identical to TRBD2. The CDR3 consists of 15 residues. The V segment lost 0 bases and the J segment 8 bases; nucleotides outside the gene matches: 7. Germline-derived CDR1 and CDR2 are SGHRS and YFSETQ. In DNA, the CDR3 is TGCGCCAGCAGCTTGGATAGCGGGAATCGCTATGAGCAGTTCTTC. This encodes CASSLDSGNRYEQFF.

The J gene is TRBJ2-1, the V gene TRBV28, with D perhaps matching TRBD2 (6 bases). Between the trimmed V and J ends, which lost 8 bases and 3 bases, there was a span of 11 bases. This CDR3 contains 13 residues. The V gene's germline CDR1 is MDHEN and CDR2 SYDVKM. CDR3 protein: CASLRAGYNEQFF. The CDR3 DNA reads as TGTGCCAGCCTACGAGCGGGCTACAATGAGCAGTTCTTC.

The rearrangement joins TRBV29-1 to TRBJ2-5; maybe TRBD2 (5 bases). CDR3 length equals 12 residues. Germline CDR1 and CDR2: SQVTM and ANQGSEA. V lost 3 bases to trimming and J lost 7 bases, with 12 bases between them. CDR3: CSVEDGDATQYF. CDR3 coding DNA: TGCAGCGTTGAGGACGGGGATGCGACCCAGTACTTC.

The chain carries TRBV13 and TRBJ2-7; 11 bases line up with TRBD2. The length of the CDR3 is 14 residues. Looked up from germline, CDR1 is PRHDT and CDR2 is FYEKMQ (reference sequence). Unmatched junction bases numbered 4, after V lost 4 bases and J lost 5 bases. The CDR3 loop reads CASSSPGLADEQYF. CDR3 DNA sequence: TGTGCCAGCAGCTCCCCGGGACTAGCGGACGAGCAGTACTTC.

The genes are TRBV5-4 and TRBJ1-2; weak D call: TRBD1 (5 bases). This CDR3 has 13 residues. V shed 1 base and J shed 5 bases, with 9 bases lying between them. Germline V gene sequence: CDR1 SGHNT, CDR2 YYREEE (reference sequence). CDR3 protein: CASSLRTLYGYTF. CDR3 nucleotide sequence: TGTGCCAGCAGCTTGCGGACACTTTATGGCTACACCTTC.

The chain employs TRBV5-4 and TRBJ2-7, with 9 nucleotides matching TRBD1. Germline V lookup: CDR1 SGHNT, CDR2 YYREEE (reference sequence). The CDR3 contains 13 residues. V lost 5 bases and J lost 2; bases outside the gene matches: 2. CDR3 in amino acids: CASSRDRAYEQYF. CDR3 sequence (DNA): TGTGCCAGCAGTCGGGACAGGGCCTACGAGCAGTACTTC.

This clone is a singleton in its sample. The chain recombines TRBV28 with TRBJ1-1; no definite D call. V was pared by 6 bases and J by 1 base, with 6 bases between. Germline V gene sequence: CDR1 MDHEN, CDR2 SYDVKM. The CDR3 sequence is 12 residues long. The CDR3 region is CASRLRNTEAFF. The CDR3 bases are TGTGCCAGCAGGTTGAGGAACACTGAAGCTTTCTTT.

The rearrangement uses TRBV11-2 and TRBJ1-2; perhaps TRBD1 as D (6 bases). Germline CDR1 SGHAT, CDR2 FQNNGV. The CDR3 spans 13 residues. V was shortened by 5 bases and J by 4 bases, with 11 bases between the two germline ends. The CDR3 is CASSPTGSYGYTF. The CDR3 DNA sequence: TGTGCCAGCAGCCCCACAGGGAGCTATGGCTACACCTTC.

The rearrangement uses TRBV27 and TRBJ2-3; 8 bases are shared with TRBD1. The CDR3 loop spans 15 amino acids. The V gene end was trimmed by 4 bases and the J gene end by 4 bases; junction bases not matched to a gene: 7. The V gene's germline CDR1 is MNHEY and CDR2 SMNVEV (reference sequence). In DNA, the CDR3 is TGTGCCAGCAGTTCCCGACAGGGGTGGGCAGATACGCAGTATTTT. Encoded protein: CASSSRQGWADTQYF.

J is TRBJ1-5 and V is TRBV6-1; a weak D match, TRBD1 (6 bases). The germline V and J ends were trimmed by 6 bases and 3 bases, with 12 bases remaining between them. The CDR3 contains 14 residues. Looked up from germline, CDR1 is MNHNS and CDR2 is SASEGT. CDR3 protein: CASSLGGVNQPQHF. The CDR3 nucleotides read TGTGCCAGCAGCTTAGGGGGGGTCAATCAGCCCCAGCATTTT.

The genes are TRBV2 and TRBJ1-1; D gene unclear. Germline V CDR1 and CDR2: SNHLY, FYNNEI. This CDR3 spans 11 amino acids. Between the trimmed V and J ends, which lost 3 bases and 5 bases, there was a span of 4 bases. Here the CDR3 reads CASSEVTEAFF. Written as DNA, the CDR3 is TGTGCCAGCAGTGAGGTGACTGAAGCTTTCTTT.

V and J are TRBV5-6 and TRBJ2-7; 7 bases are a match to TRBD2. Looked up from germline, CDR1 is SGHDT and CDR2 is YYEEEE. The CDR3 has 15 amino acids. The junction had 6 bases not matched to a gene; V was cut back by 1 base and J by 2 bases. The CDR3 nucleotides are TGTGCCAGCAGCTTGAAGACTAGCCCCCCCTACGAGCAGTACTTC. Translated: CASSLKTSPPYEQYF.

J is TRBJ2-1 and V is TRBV6-6; 8 bases match TRBD2. Germline CDR1 reads MNHNY; CDR2 reads SVGAGI (reference sequence). V lost 5 bases to trimming and J lost 9 bases; unmatched junction nucleotides: 6. The CDR3 loop spans 13 amino acids. CDR3 nucleotides: TGTGCCAGCAGTCCGACTAGCGAGGGTGAGCAGTTCTTC. It specifies CASSPTSEGEQFF.

The sample holds one count of this clone. The chain carries TRBV6-1 and TRBJ1-3; a weak D match, TRBD1 (6 bases). There are 16 residues in the CDR3. The ends were cut back, 2 bases at V and 0 bases at J, with 11 bases in the middle. In germline, CDR1 is MNHNS, CDR2 SASEGT. DNA of the CDR3: TGTGCCAGCAGTGAACGGGGACAAGTCTCTGGAAACACCATATATTTT. This codes for CASSERGQVSGNTIYF.

J is TRBJ2-7 and V is TRBV5-1, with a tentative D call TRBD1 (5 bases). CDR3 length: 14 amino acids. V was clipped by 4 bases and J by 9 bases, with 20 bases between them. Germline V CDR1 and CDR2: SGHRS, YFSETQ. CDR3 loop: CASSPPSTEHGQYF. CDR3 sequence (DNA): TGCGCCAGCAGCCCTCCTTCGACAGAACACGGGCAGTACTTC. Complete variable domain (other parts from reference TRBV5-1 and TRBJ2-7): KAGVTQTPRYLIKTRGQQVTLSCSPISGHRSVSWYQQTPGQGLQFLFEYFSETQRNKGNFPGRFSGRQFSNSRSEMNVSTLELGDSALYLCASSPPSTEHGQYFGPGTRLTVT.

This rearrangement joins TRBV5-1 to TRBJ2-5; D call uncertain. The CDR3 runs 12 residues. Germline V lookup: CDR1 SGHRS, CDR2 YFSETQ. V was shortened by 0 bases and J by 5 bases, with 5 bases between the two germline ends. The CDR3 DNA follows: TGCGCCAGCAGCTTGGATCAGGAGACCCAGTACTTC. Translated, it gives CASSLDQETQYF.

This clone has only one observation. This chain connects TRBV19 to TRBJ2-7; tentative D call: TRBD1 (6 bases). Trimming removed 5 bases from V and 6 bases from J, with 23 bases in between. Germline lookup yields CDR1 LNHDA and CDR2 SQIVND (reference sequence). This CDR3 comprises 16 residues. CDR3 residues: CASSRTARGSASEQYF. DNA of the CDR3: TGTGCCAGTAGTCGGACAGCCAGGGGTAGTGCGTCCGAGCAGTACTTC.

In this sample, this clone turned up once. The V and J genes are TRBV7-6 and TRBJ2-1, with 16 bases matching TRBD2. The CDR3 runs to 18 residues. The germline CDR1 and CDR2 sequences are SGHVS and FNYEAQ. Losses at the gene ends were 5 bases for V and 6 bases for J; bases not matched to a gene: 10. The CDR3 protein is CASSMGTSGRGTLNEQFF. In DNA, the CDR3 is TGTGCCAGCAGCATGGGGACTAGCGGGAGGGGTACCCTCAATGAGCAGTTCTTC. The whole variable domain, remainder taken from reference TRBV7-6 and TRBJ2-1, is GAGVSQSPRYKVTKRGQDVALRCDPISGHVSLYWYRQALGQGPEFLTYFNYEAQQDKSGLPNDRFSAERPEGSISTLTIQRTEQRDSAMYRCASSMGTSGRGTLNEQFFGPGTRLTVL.

A word on this clone: This sample also contains other DNA sequences that code for the same CDR3. This rearrangement joins TRBV9 to TRBJ2-7, with unresolved D. The germline gives CDR1 SGDLS, CDR2 YYNGEE. The ends were cut back, 0 bases at V and 0 bases at J, with 7 bases in the middle. This CDR3 is 14 amino acids long. CDR3 amino acids: CASSVGAGSYEQYF. DNA for the CDR3: TGTGCCAGCAGCGTAGGGGCAGGCTCCTACGAGCAGTACTTC.

V usage is TRBV5-4 and J usage is TRBJ2-1; D remains unclear. The CDR3 runs 11 residues. V lost 4 bases, J lost 10 bases, and 9 bases lay in between. Germline CDR1 reads SGHNT; CDR2 reads YYREEE (reference sequence). This CDR3 is CASSVTTEQFF. The CDR3 bases are TGTGCCAGCAGCGTGACGACCGAGCAGTTCTTC.

V and J are TRBV5-4 and TRBJ1-2, with 8 bases that match TRBD1. Per the germline V gene, CDR1 is SGHNT and CDR2 is YYREEE (reference sequence). There are 16 residues in the CDR3. V lost 4 bases, J lost 4 bases, and 12 bases stayed unmatched. In DNA form, the CDR3 reads TGTGCCAGCAGCCCGCCCCCGGGACAGGTCCTCTATGGCTACACCTTC. Residues: CASSPPPGQVLYGYTF.

This CDR3 is CASSIAAGDNQPQHF. CDR3 DNA sequence: TGTGCCAGTAGTATAGCCGCGGGAGACAATCAGCCCCAGCATTTT. The V call is TRBV19, the J call TRBJ1-5; D call uncertain. The CDR3 loop spans 15 amino acids. V gave up 1 base and J gave up 3 bases, with 10 bases separating them. Germline-derived CDR1 and CDR2 are LNHDA and SQIVND (reference sequence).